This T cell receptor (beta chain) was sequenced for a study of blood T cell repertoires in COVID-19. Study-level information: Sites in the United States, Italy and Spain provided acute and convalescent COVID-19 samples.

This CDR3 contains 13 residues. Trimming took 6 bases from V and 8 from J, leaving 13 bases between them. From germline, CDR1 is MRHNA and CDR2 SNTAGT. Generated by immunoSEQ multiplex PCR, the TCRdb table keeps only in-frame clones and is missing some. Of about 130,000 clones listed, over 70% are singletons. The sequenced sample was peripheral blood. The sequence came from a woman in her forties or fifties with acute or convalescent COVID-19. The rearrangement links TRBV6-4 to TRBJ1-4; a weak D match, TRBD1 (5 bases). The CDR3 loop is CASSRASGEKLFF. The CDR3 nucleotides are TGTGCCAGCAGCCGGGCCTCAGGGGAAAAACTGTTTTTT.